Sequencing of this T cell receptor (beta chain) was carried out in a study of T cell responses to AZD1222 COVID-19 vaccine. Whole-study findings and limits: Females outnumbered males among donors, who were mostly white British; clonal diversity was possibly underestimated.

The repertoire was sequenced with immunoSEQ multiplex PCR; TCRdb's copy has only in-frame clones and lacks some. The repertoire consists of around 110,000 clones, with about nine tenths occurring once and the leading ten covering 3.5% to 4.5%. With respect to this clone: Its matching antigen is unknown.

This CDR3 spans 14 amino acids. V was shortened by 3 bases and J by 0 bases, with 6 bases between the two germline ends. Germline V gives CDR1 SEHNR, CDR2 FQNEAQ (reference sequence). The rearrangement joins TRBV7-9 to TRBJ2-1; the D is unclear. The material sequenced was peripheral blood, taken on day 0 of AZD1222 vaccination. This TCR was recovered from an adult in good health. The CDR3 region is CASSFERSYNEQFF. CDR3 nucleotide sequence: TGTGCCAGCAGCTTCGAGCGCTCCTACAATGAGCAGTTCTTC.